This T cell receptor (beta chain) was recorded in a study of blood T cell repertoires in COVID-19. The ends were cut back, 0 bases at V and 2 bases at J, with 10 bases in the middle. The length of the CDR3 is 15 residues. Per the germline V gene, CDR1 is SGDLS and CDR2 is YYNGEE. Data came from immunoSEQ multiplex PCR; TCRdb stores just in-frame clones and leaves some out. Of about 150,000 clones listed, about 90% are singletons. This chain uses TRBV9 with TRBJ2-3; D unclear. Material for sequencing was PBMCs or T cells enriched from blood (not recorded which). The sequence was collected from a woman in her thirties or forties who had been exposed to COVID-19. The chain's CDR3 is CASSVELVATDTQYF. The DNA for the CDR3 is TGTGCCAGCAGCGTAGAGCTAGTTGCCACAGATACGCAGTATTTT.